The 14 T cell receptor beta chains reported below all come from one sample, sequenced in a study of blood T cell repertoires in COVID-19. Profiling relied on immunoSEQ multiplex PCR, and the TCRdb table lists in-frame clones only, not all of them. Found here are 37,000 or so clones, around 80% of them singletons; the top ten hold 2%. Sample: peripheral blood. The receptor set was obtained from a man between 60 and 75 years old with active COVID-19.

The chain uses TRBV7-3 and TRBJ2-1, with 7 bases lining up with TRBD2. Unmatched junction bases numbered 4, after V lost 4 bases and J lost 1 base. The CDR3 loop spans 15 amino acids. Germline CDR1 is SGHTA and CDR2 is FQGTGA. This CDR3 reads CASSSGGSSYNEQFF. The CDR3 DNA sequence: TGTGCCAGCAGCTCAGGCGGGAGTTCCTACAATGAGCAGTTCTTC.

This clone appeared a few times. The CDR3 DNA reads TGTGCCAGCAGTTTGTCAGGCCGTGGAAACACCATATATTTT. Residues: CASSLSGRGNTIYF. V gene TRBV6-2 or TRBV6-3 combines with J gene TRBJ1-3, with D unclear. Trimming stripped 4 bases from V and 3 bases from J, with 10 bases between. The CDR3 runs to 14 residues. CDR1 is MNHEY and CDR2 is SVGEGT in the germline V gene.

This clone has a handful of counts. The CDR3, as DNA: TGTGCCAGCAGTGTGGGGACAGGTCCTGGGAAGACCCAGTACTTC. Translated, it gives CASSVGTGPGKTQYF. The gene calls are TRBV25-1 and TRBJ2-5; 8 bases match TRBD1. V shed 4 bases, J shed 6 bases, and the junction held 10 bases outside the gene matches. This CDR3 is 15 amino acids long. Germline-derived CDR1 and CDR2 are MGHDK and SYGVNS.

This chain uses TRBV30 with TRBJ1-6; 8 nucleotides match TRBD1. V lost 0 bases, J lost 6 bases, and 4 bases stayed unmatched. CDR3 length equals 15 residues. Germline lookup yields CDR1 GTSNPN and CDR2 SVGIG (reference sequence). In DNA, the CDR3 is TGTGCCTGGAGTGTTCCGGACAGGGTTAATTCACCCCTCCACTTT. It specifies CAWSVPDRVNSPLHF.

This chain links TRBV28 with TRBJ2-3; 7 nucleotides match TRBD1. Germline lookup yields CDR1 MDHEN and CDR2 SYDVKM. V was clipped by 4 bases and J by 0 bases; unmatched bases: 10. The CDR3 has 17 amino acids. The CDR3 loop is CASSYTSTGASTDTQYF. DNA for the CDR3: TGTGCCAGCAGTTACACCAGCACAGGGGCTAGCACAGATACGCAGTATTTT.

The rearrangement uses TRBV7-9 and TRBJ2-3, with 8 bases identical to TRBD1. There are 14 residues in the CDR3. The J segment lost 0 bases and the V segment lost 5 bases, leaving 1 base of the junction unmatched. CDR1 and CDR2 from the germline V gene are SEHNR and FQNEAQ (reference sequence). CDR3 coding DNA: TGTGCCAGCAGCGGACAGGGTAGCACAGATACGCAGTATTTT. This gives the protein CASSGQGSTDTQYF.

The genes are TRBV7-9 and TRBJ1-6, with 9 positions matching TRBD1. The CDR3 extends over 16 amino acids. From germline, CDR1 is SEHNR and CDR2 FQNEAQ (reference sequence). The V segment lost 5 bases and the J segment 8 bases; nucleotides outside the gene matches: 10. The CDR3 DNA reads TGTGCCAGCAGCACGGGACAGGGCAGTGTGTATTCACCCCTCCACTTT. It codes for CASSTGQGSVYSPLHF.

This clone was counted only a few times. This rearrangement joins TRBV19 to TRBJ2-7, with 9 bases identical to TRBD1. Germline V gene data show CDR1 as LNHDA and CDR2 as SQIVND (reference sequence). The V and J ends lost 5 bases and 5 bases, in that order; junction bases with no gene match: 7. The CDR3 runs 14 residues. The CDR3 nucleotides read TGTGCCAGTAGTGTCACAGGGGGCAACGACGAGCAGTACTTC. Encoded protein: CASSVTGGNDEQYF.

The chain carries TRBV3-1 (or the pseudogene TRBV3-2) and TRBJ1-1; D is ambiguous. Germline-derived CDR1 and CDR2 are LGHDT and YNNKEL (reference sequence). The CDR3 is 13 residues long. Trimming took off 4 bases at V and 3 bases at J, with 9 bases between the two ends. Written as DNA, the CDR3 is TGTGCCAGCAGCCCTAGTCTCCACACTGAAGCTTTCTTT. This gives the protein CASSPSLHTEAFF.

This clone appeared a few times. The V and J genes are TRBV7-9 and TRBJ2-4; 10 nucleotides line up with TRBD1. Trimming took 5 bases from V and 9 from J; bases not matched to a gene: 7. Germline CDR1 SEHNR, CDR2 FQNEAQ (reference sequence). The CDR3 is made up of 14 amino acids. CDR3 nucleotide sequence: TGTGCCAGCAGCCCCCCGGGACAGGGGAGCATTCAGTACTTC. This encodes CASSPPGQGSIQYF.

The chain has TRBV11-2 and TRBJ1-3, with D possibly being TRBD1 (6 bases). The CDR3 runs to 15 residues. Germline-derived CDR1 and CDR2 are SGHAT and FQNNGV. V was shortened by 5 bases and J by 1 base, with 12 bases between the two germline ends. The CDR3 DNA reads TGTGCCAGCAGCCGGGGGGGGCCTTCTGGAAACACCATATATTTT. Amino acids: CASSRGGPSGNTIYF.

The chain has TRBV10-3 and TRBJ2-2; the match to TRBD1 covers 9 bases. Looked up from germline, CDR1 is ENHRY and CDR2 is SYGVKD. The CDR3 runs 13 residues. The V segment lost 10 bases and the J segment 5 bases; nucleotides outside the gene matches: 5. The CDR3 bases are TGTGCCACTGACAGGGGGAGGACCGGGGAGCTGTTTTTT. It codes for CATDRGRTGELFF.

This chain joins TRBV28 and TRBJ2-6, with 7 bases identical to TRBD1. Unmatched junction bases numbered 11, after V lost 8 bases and J lost 4 bases. In germline, CDR1 is MDHEN, CDR2 SYDVKM. The CDR3 is 16 residues long. CDR3 loop: CASGQGGRAGANVLTF. CDR3 sequence (DNA): TGTGCCAGCGGACAAGGGGGCCGGGCGGGGGCCAACGTCCTGACTTTC. Together with reference TRBV28 and TRBJ2-6, the CDR3 gives the full variable domain: DVKVTQSSRYLVKRTGEKVFLECVQDMDHENMFWYRQDPGLGLRLIYFSYDVKMKEKGDIPEGYSVSREKKERFSLILESASTNQTSMYLCASGQGGRAGANVLTFGAGSRLTVL.

The genes are TRBV5-1 and TRBJ1-2, with a weak D call TRBD1 (6 bases). The V end was cut by 3 bases, the J end by 8 bases, with 14 bases between. The CDR3 loop spans 13 amino acids. Germline V CDR1 and CDR2: SGHRS, YFSETQ. The CDR3 is CASSSDSGSGYTF. For the CDR3, the DNA is TGCGCCAGCAGCTCGGACAGTGGATCCGGCTACACCTTC.